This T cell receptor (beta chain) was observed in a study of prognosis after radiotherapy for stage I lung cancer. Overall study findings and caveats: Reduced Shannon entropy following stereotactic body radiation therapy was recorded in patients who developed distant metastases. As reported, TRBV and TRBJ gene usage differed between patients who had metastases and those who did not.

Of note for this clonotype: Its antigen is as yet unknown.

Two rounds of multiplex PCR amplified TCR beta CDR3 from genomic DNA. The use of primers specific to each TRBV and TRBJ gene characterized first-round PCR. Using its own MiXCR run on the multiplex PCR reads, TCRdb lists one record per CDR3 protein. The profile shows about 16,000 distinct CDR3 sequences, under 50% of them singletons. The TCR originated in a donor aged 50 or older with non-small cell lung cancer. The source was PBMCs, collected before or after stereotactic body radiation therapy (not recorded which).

The CDR3 coding sequence is TGTGCCAGCAGTTTAGGATACCTCTCTACAAATCTCAAAGGGAACACTGAAGCTTTCTTT. Translation gives CASSLGYLSTNLKGNTEAFF. This chain uses TRBV12-3 or TRBV12-4 with TRBJ1-1, with unresolved D. The CDR3 extends over 20 amino acids. Trimming left V 1 base short and J 1 base short, with 25 bases between.